This T cell receptor (beta chain) was captured by sequencing in a study of blood T cell repertoires in COVID-19. Study background: Acute-phase and convalescent COVID-19 samples originated in the United States, Italy and Spain. T cells, B-cell-depleted T cells, or PBMCs supplied cDNA or gDNA.

This clone was counted once. Per the original data handling: Using reference gene primer amplification, nucleated cell counts were estimated. Some clones are missing from TCRdb's copy, which holds only in-frame ones; the method was immunoSEQ multiplex PCR. V and J calls and clone size are copied from that table; D and trimming were computed from the DNA. The sample holds fewer than 200,000 clones, roughly 80% seen once. Losses at the gene ends were 5 bases for V and 6 bases for J; bases not matched to a gene: 4. Germline loops: CDR1 MNHEY, CDR2 SMNVEV (reference sequence). The CDR3 contains 13 residues.

The clonotype was recovered from a woman in her 70s with acute or convalescent COVID-19. Sequences were obtained from peripheral blood. The gene calls are TRBV27 and TRBJ2-7; 10 nucleotides align to TRBD1. As DNA, the CDR3 is TGTGCCAGCAGTGACGGGACAGGGGTCGAGCAGTACTTC. It encodes CASSDGTGVEQYF.